This T cell receptor (beta chain) appears in the sequencing data of a study of tissue T cells after allogeneic stem cell transplantation. Trimming stripped 4 bases from V and 3 bases from J, with 6 bases between. Germline V gene sequence: CDR1 LGHDT, CDR2 YNNKEL (reference sequence). This CDR3 region has 12 residues. CDR3 sequences, V/J genes, frequencies and template counts came from survey-depth TCRbeta sequencing. TCRdb's copy holds only in-frame clones and misses some; the assay was immunoSEQ multiplex PCR. The sample has about 800 clones; 35% to 55% are singletons. This sequence originates from a female patient between 40 and 75 years old with steroid-refractory graft-versus-host disease after an allogeneic stem cell transplant. Some T cells could come from the graft donor. This chain uses TRBV3-1 (or the pseudogene TRBV3-2) with TRBJ1-1; D is unclear. The source material was ileal tissue, sampled at autopsy. CDR3 nucleotides: TGTGCCAGCAGCCCTGGGTACACTGAAGCTTTCTTT. As protein: CASSPGYTEAFF.